The rows below give T cell receptor beta chains drawn from one sample of a study of beta chain features in type 1 diabetes. Sequencing used immunoSEQ multiplex PCR; TCRdb keeps in-frame clones, though not all of them. The sample records approximately 150,000 clones, less than 11% being singletons. The sequencing sample was made of naive CD4+ T cells from blood. These receptors came from a man younger than 30 in good health. Both conserved end residues are part of each CDR3. The D gene is left open where the match is weak. Size is omitted from some rows. Given values are once, few, many or a class for expanded clones.

clone_size	v_call	d_call	j_call	cdr3_nt	cdr3_aa
many	TRBV19	TRBD1	TRBJ2-2	TGTGCCAGCGAGGACAGGGCGCTCACCGGGGAGCTGTTTTTT	CASEDRALTGELFF
-	TRBV14	-	TRBJ1-5	TGTGCCAGCAGCCACCCCGAGGGGGTTAGCAATCAGCCCCAGCATTTT	CASSHPEGVSNQPQHF
-	TRBV7-9	TRBD1	TRBJ2-1	TGTGCCAGCAGCCCAGGACAGGGGTTTGATGAGCAGTTCTTC	CASSPGQGFDEQFF
-	TRBV18	-	TRBJ2-7	TGTGCCAGCTCACCATCTCGGGACGAGCAGTACTTC	CASSPSRDEQYF
few	TRBV7-2	-	TRBJ2-2	TGTGCCAGCAGCTTACGTAGCAGGAACACCGGGGAGCTGTTTTTT	CASSLRSRNTGELFF
few	TRBV6-5	TRBD1	TRBJ2-7	TGTGCCAGCAGTTGGAGGGACAGGGGGTCCTACGAGCAGTACTTC	CASSWRDRGSYEQYF
few	TRBV6-7	TRBD2	TRBJ2-1	TGTGCCAGCAGTTACTCGAAGACTAGCGGGGGCTACTACAATGAGCAGTTCTTC	CASSYSKTSGGYYNEQFF
few	TRBV18	-	TRBJ2-3	TGTGCCAGCTCACCACAGTTGTCAGGGGCAGGGGATACGCAGTATTTT	CASSPQLSGAGDTQYF
few	TRBV19	TRBD2	TRBJ2-1	TGTGCCAGTATTCCCGGGGGACTAGCGGGGACCAATGAGCAGTTCTTC	CASIPGGLAGTNEQFF
-	TRBV18	-	TRBJ2-7	TGTGCCAGCTCACCGGTCAGCTCCTACGAGCAGTACTTC	CASSPVSSYEQYF
-	TRBV7-8	TRBD2	TRBJ2-1	TGTGCCAGCAGCTTAATAGCGGGGAGCTCCTACAATGAGCAGTTCTTC	CASSLIAGSSYNEQFF
few	TRBV7-9	TRBD1	TRBJ1-6	TGTGCCAGCAGCTTGGGACAGGAGTATAATTCACCCCTCCACTTT	CASSLGQEYNSPLHF
many	TRBV29-1	TRBD2	TRBJ2-1	TGCAGCGGAAGCCAGCGGGGGGTTCACAATGAGCAGTTCTTC	CSGSQRGVHNEQFF
few	TRBV2	TRBD2	TRBJ2-1	TGTGCCAGCAGTGAAGGACTAGCGGGGCCCTACAATGAGCAGTTCTTC	CASSEGLAGPYNEQFF
many	TRBV5-4	-	TRBJ2-2	TGTGCCAGCAGCTTGGCTGCGACCGGGGAGCTGTTTTTT	CASSLAATGELFF
-	TRBV4-1	-	TRBJ1-3	TGCGCCAGCAGCCAACAGGGAAGAGGAAACACCATATATTTT	CASSQQGRGNTIYF
many	TRBV4-3	-	TRBJ2-1	TGCGCCAGCAGCCAAGCCTTGGGGGGTGAGCAGTTCTTC	CASSQALGGEQFF
-	TRBV5-1	TRBD2	TRBJ2-1	TGCGCCAGCAGCTTGGGGCCGGCGGGGGTTAATGAGCAGTTCTTC	CASSLGPAGVNEQFF
many	TRBV4-3	TRBD1	TRBJ2-1	TGCGCCAGCAGCCGCATGGGACAGTATGAGCAGTTCTTC	CASSRMGQYEQFF
many	TRBV29-1	-	TRBJ1-3	TGCAGCGTCACAGTTCCTGGAAACACCATATATTTT	CSVTVPGNTIYF
-	TRBV14	-	TRBJ1-2	TGTGCCAGCAGCCCAACACGGGGAGACTATGGCTACACCTTC	CASSPTRGDYGYTF
-	TRBV6-1	TRBD1	TRBJ2-3	TGTGCCAGCAGTGCCCGGACAGGGGGTACCGATACGCAGTATTTT	CASSARTGGTDTQYF
few	TRBV11-2	-	TRBJ2-1	TGTGCCAGCAGCTCGACGGGACTTATCTACAATGAGCAGTTCTTC	CASSSTGLIYNEQFF
-	TRBV5-8	-	TRBJ2-7	TGTGCCAGCAGGATAACAGGGTCGGGCGAGCAGTACTTC	CASRITGSGEQYF
few	TRBV6-6	-	TRBJ2-3	TGTGCCAGCAGTTACAGTAACAGGGCTAGCACAGATACGCAGTATTTT	CASSYSNRASTDTQYF
-	TRBV4-1	TRBD1	TRBJ1-4	TGCGCCAGCAGCCAAGCCCGGGACAGGCCTAGTGAAAAACTGTTTTTT	CASSQARDRPSEKLFF
few	TRBV4-3	TRBD2	TRBJ2-1	TGCGCCAGCAGCCATTCAGGACTAGCGGTTCACAGCTCCTACAATGAGCAGTTCTTC	CASSHSGLAVHSSYNEQFF
few	TRBV2	TRBD1	TRBJ2-6	TGTGCCAGCCTAAGGGGACAGGGGGTGGCTGGGGCCAACGTCCTGACTTTC	CASLRGQGVAGANVLTF
-	TRBV6-6	TRBD2	TRBJ2-3	TGTGCCAGCTGCGGCGGGGGGGCTACAGATACGCAGTATTTT	CASCGGGATDTQYF
few	TRBV5-1	TRBD1	TRBJ2-7	TGCGCCAGCAGTTCGACAGGGTACTCCTACGAGCAGTACTTC	CASSSTGYSYEQYF
-	TRBV10-3	-	TRBJ1-3	TGTGCCATCGGGGCTCGCCTTAGCTCTGGAAACACCATATATTTT	CAIGARLSSGNTIYF
many	TRBV20-1	-	TRBJ2-1	TGCAGTGCTAGTACAAATGAGCAGTTCTTC	CSASTNEQFF
few	TRBV7-2	TRBD1	TRBJ1-1	TGTGCCAGCAGCTTAAGGGGGCTCACTGAAGCTTTCTTT	CASSLRGLTEAFF
-	TRBV30	-	TRBJ1-1	TGTGCCTGGAGTGTACTTCGCCGGGGGGCGATGGCTTTCTTT	CAWSVLRRGAMAFF
-	TRBV6-5	TRBD1	TRBJ1-6	TGTGCCAGCAGTTCCTGGGACAGACAGAATTCACCCCTCCACTTT	CASSSWDRQNSPLHF
many	TRBV18	-	TRBJ2-1	TGTGCCAGCCGGAGCGGGTCTACCTACAATGAGCAGTTCTTC	CASRSGSTYNEQFF
few	TRBV5-1	TRBD1	TRBJ2-3	TGCGCCAGCAGATATGGAATCGGACAGGGGGTAGATACGCAGTATTTT	CASRYGIGQGVDTQYF
few	TRBV5-6	-	TRBJ1-2	TGTGCCAGCAGCTCCGACAGAGTCTATGGCTACACCTTC	CASSSDRVYGYTF
-	TRBV18	TRBD1	TRBJ2-2	TGTGCCAGCTCACCACGGACAGGGGACACCGGGGAGCTGTTTTTT	CASSPRTGDTGELFF
few	TRBV6-5	-	TRBJ1-2	TGTGCCAGCAGCGGAGGGCGGACCTATGGCTACACCTTC	CASSGGRTYGYTF
few	TRBV27	-	TRBJ1-2	TGTGCCACCCGAGGGCAGTCTAACTATGGCTACACCTTC	CATRGQSNYGYTF
-	TRBV19	-	TRBJ2-5	TGTGCCAGTAGTATACCGCAGAGGGTGGAGACCCAGTACTTC	CASSIPQRVETQYF
few	TRBV18	-	TRBJ1-5	TGTGCCAGCTCAGAGACAGGCCCCAATCAGCCCCAGCATTTT	CASSETGPNQPQHF
few	TRBV7-2	TRBD2	TRBJ2-5	TGTGCCAGCAGCTTAGGGGCCGCCGGGACTAGCCGACAAGAGACCCAGTACTTC	CASSLGAAGTSRQETQYF